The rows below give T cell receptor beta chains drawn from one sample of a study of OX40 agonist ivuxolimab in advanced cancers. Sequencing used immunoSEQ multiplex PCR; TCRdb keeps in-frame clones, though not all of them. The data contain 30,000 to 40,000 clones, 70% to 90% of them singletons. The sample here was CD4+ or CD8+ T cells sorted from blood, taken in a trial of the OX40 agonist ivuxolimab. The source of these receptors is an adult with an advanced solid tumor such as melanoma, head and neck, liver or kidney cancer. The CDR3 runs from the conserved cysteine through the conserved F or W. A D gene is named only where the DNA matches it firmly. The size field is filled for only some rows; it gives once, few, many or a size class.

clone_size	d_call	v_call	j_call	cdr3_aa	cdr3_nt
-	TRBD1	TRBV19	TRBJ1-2	CASSILSGQDRNGYTF	TGTGCCAGTAGTATTTTGTCGGGACAGGATCGCAATGGCTACACCTTC
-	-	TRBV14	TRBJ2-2	CASSQELGGPYTGELFF	TGTGCCAGCAGCCAAGAATTAGGAGGGCCTTACACCGGGGAGCTGTTTTTT
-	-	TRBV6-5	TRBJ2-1	CASSYSFARGEQFF	TGTGCCAGCAGTTACTCGTTTGCGAGAGGTGAGCAGTTCTTC
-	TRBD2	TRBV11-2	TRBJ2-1	CASSSAGLLYEQFF	TGTGCCAGCAGCTCTGCGGGACTACTCTATGAGCAGTTCTTC
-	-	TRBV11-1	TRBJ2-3	CASSLDSSQSTDTQYF	TGTGCCAGCAGCTTGGACTCCTCACAAAGCACAGATACGCAGTATTTT
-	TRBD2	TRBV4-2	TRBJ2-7	CASRTATSGDSYEQYF	TGTGCCAGCAGGACCGCGACTAGCGGGGACTCCTACGAGCAGTACTTC
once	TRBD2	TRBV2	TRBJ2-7	CASSGRQLYEQYF	TGTGCCAGCAGCGGGAGGCAACTCTACGAGCAGTACTTC
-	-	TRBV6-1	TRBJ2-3	CASSEEHRRADTQYF	TGTGCCAGCAGTGAAGAACACAGGCGGGCAGATACGCAGTATTTT
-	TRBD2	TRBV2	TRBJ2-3	CASSEGGLAGGPLQYF	TGTGCCAGCAGTGAAGGAGGGCTAGCGGGAGGTCCCCTGCAGTATTTT
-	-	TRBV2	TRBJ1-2	CASSEALSYGYTF	TGTGCCAGCAGTGAAGCGTTAAGCTATGGCTACACCTTC
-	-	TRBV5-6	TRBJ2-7	CASSFGTGSSYEQYF	TGTGCCAGCAGTTTCGGGACGGGGAGCTCCTACGAGCAGTACTTC
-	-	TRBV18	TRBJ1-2	CASSLTDLGGYTF	TGTGCCAGCTCACTGACAGATTTAGGCGGCTACACCTTC
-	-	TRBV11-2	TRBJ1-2	CASSPLWGGAINYGYTF	TGTGCCAGCAGCCCTCTATGGGGGGGGGCGATTAACTATGGCTACACCTTC
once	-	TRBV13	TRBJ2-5	CASSFDLSGETQYF	TGTGCCAGCAGCTTCGACCTCTCTGGGGAGACCCAGTACTTC
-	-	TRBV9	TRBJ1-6	CASSVGNDSPLHF	TGTGCCAGCAGCGTAGGTAACGATTCACCCCTCCACTTT
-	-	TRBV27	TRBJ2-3	CASTTRGDVPTDTQYF	TGTGCCAGCACCACCAGGGGGGACGTGCCCACAGATACGCAGTATTTT
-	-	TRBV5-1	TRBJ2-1	CASSLAGSNNEQFF	TGCGCCAGCAGCTTGGCGGGATCGAACAATGAGCAGTTCTTC
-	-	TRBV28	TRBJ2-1	CASRSRGREQFF	TGTGCCAGCCGGTCCCGTGGACGCGAGCAGTTCTTC
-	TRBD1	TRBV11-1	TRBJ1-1	CASSQDRTKNTEAFF	TGTGCCAGCAGCCAGGACAGGACAAAGAACACTGAAGCTTTCTTT
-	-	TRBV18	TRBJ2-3	CASSPWGTFTDTQYF	TGTGCCAGCTCACCCTGGGGGACATTCACAGATACGCAGTATTTT
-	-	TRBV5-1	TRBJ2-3	CASSSLGSNADTQYF	TGCGCCAGCAGCTCCCTCGGGAGCAACGCAGATACGCAGTATTTT
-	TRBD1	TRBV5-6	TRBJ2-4	CASSRIDRGRGKNIQYF	TGTGCCAGCAGCCGGATAGACAGGGGGCGAGGCAAAAACATTCAGTACTTC
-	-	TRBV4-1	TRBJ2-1	CASSQEMASRSNEQFF	TGCGCCAGCAGCCAAGAAATGGCTAGCAGGAGTAATGAGCAGTTCTTC
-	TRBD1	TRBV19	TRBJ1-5	CASSRTGALRYSNQPQHF	TGTGCCAGTAGCAGGACAGGGGCCCTCCGGTATAGCAATCAGCCCCAGCATTTT
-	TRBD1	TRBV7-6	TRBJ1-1	CASSTTGGNTEAFF	TGTGCCAGCAGTACGACAGGGGGGAACACTGAAGCTTTCTTT
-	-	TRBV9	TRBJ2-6	CASSVRWSGSGANVLTF	TGTGCCAGCAGCGTACGGTGGTCAGGGTCCGGGGCCAACGTCCTGACTTTC
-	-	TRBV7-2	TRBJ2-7	CASSWSSFYEQYF	TGTGCCAGCAGCTGGAGTAGCTTCTACGAGCAGTACTTC
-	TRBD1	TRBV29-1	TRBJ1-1	CSVSDRGRVNTEAFF	TGCAGCGTTAGTGACAGGGGGCGCGTGAACACTGAAGCTTTCTTT
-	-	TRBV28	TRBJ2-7	CASSFMSSYEQYF	TGTGCCAGCAGTTTCATGAGCTCCTACGAGCAGTACTTC
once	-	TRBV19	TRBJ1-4	CASSIRDGPEKLFF	TGTGCCAGTAGTATACGGGACGGGCCTGAAAAACTGTTTTTT
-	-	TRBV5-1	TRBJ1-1	CASSLSPGATNTEAFF	TGCGCCAGCAGCTTGTCTCCAGGGGCGACGAACACTGAAGCTTTCTTT
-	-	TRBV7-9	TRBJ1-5	CASSPEDSNQPQHF	TGTGCCAGCAGCCCAGAGGACAGCAATCAGCCCCAGCATTTT
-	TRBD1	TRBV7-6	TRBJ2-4	CASSSRQGLGNIQYF	TGTGCCAGCAGCTCCCGACAGGGGCTGGGAAACATTCAGTACTTC
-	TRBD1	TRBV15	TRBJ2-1	CATSRLLDRGSYNEQFF	TGTGCCACCAGCAGACTACTGGACAGGGGATCCTACAATGAGCAGTTCTTC
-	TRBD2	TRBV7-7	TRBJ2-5	CASSPRTSGNIETQYF	TGTGCTAGCAGCCCTCGGACTAGCGGGAATATTGAGACCCAGTACTTC
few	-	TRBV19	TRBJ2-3	CASSISSSTDTQYF	TGTGCCAGTAGTATTTCGTCTAGCACAGATACGCAGTATTTT
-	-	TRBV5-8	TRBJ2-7	CASSLVGGEQYF	TGTGCCAGCAGCCTCGTGGGGGGAGAGCAGTACTTC
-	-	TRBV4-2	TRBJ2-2	CASSQGEFGLHTGELFF	TGTGCCAGCAGCCAAGGGGAATTCGGGCTTCACACCGGGGAGCTGTTTTTT
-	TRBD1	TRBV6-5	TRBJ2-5	CASSHRQGKQETQYF	TGTGCCAGCAGTCACCGACAGGGGAAACAAGAGACCCAGTACTTC
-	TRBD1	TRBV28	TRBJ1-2	CASSRDRAQYYGYTF	TGTGCCAGCAGTCGGGACAGGGCCCAGTACTATGGCTACACCTTC